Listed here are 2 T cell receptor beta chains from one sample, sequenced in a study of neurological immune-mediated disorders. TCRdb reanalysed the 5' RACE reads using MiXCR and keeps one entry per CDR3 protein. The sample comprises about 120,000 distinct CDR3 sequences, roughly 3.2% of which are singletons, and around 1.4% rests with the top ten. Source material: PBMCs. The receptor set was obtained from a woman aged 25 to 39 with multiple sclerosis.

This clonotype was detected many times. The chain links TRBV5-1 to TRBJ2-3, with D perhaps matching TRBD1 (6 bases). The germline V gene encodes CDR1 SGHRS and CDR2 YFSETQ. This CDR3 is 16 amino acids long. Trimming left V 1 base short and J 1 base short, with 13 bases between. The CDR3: CASSLKPDSGTDTQYF. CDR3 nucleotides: TGCGCCAGCAGCTTGAAACCGGACAGTGGCACAGATACGCAGTATTTT.

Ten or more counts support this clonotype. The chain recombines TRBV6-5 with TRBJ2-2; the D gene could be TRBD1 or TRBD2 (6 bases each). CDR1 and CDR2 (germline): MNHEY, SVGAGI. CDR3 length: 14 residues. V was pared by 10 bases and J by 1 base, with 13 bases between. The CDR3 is CATRGLLNTGELFF. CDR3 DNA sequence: TGTGCCACCAGGGGACTGTTGAACACCGGGGAGCTGTTTTTT.